One sample yielded the 12 T cell receptor beta chains listed below, sequenced in a study of T cells in Graves' hyperthyroidism and ophthalmopathy. TCR beta CDR3 region amplification was performed from RNA transcripts. When the TCR CDR3 underwent first-round RT-PCR, the HTBI primer set was used. TCRdb passed the multiplex PCR reads through MiXCR, listing each CDR3 protein once. Here the sample spans 350,000 to 400,000 distinct CDR3 sequences, about 15% being singletons. Sequenced sample: blood. Source of these receptors: a woman younger than 45 with Graves' hyperthyroidism.

This clonotype occurred many times. V is TRBV28 and J is TRBJ2-1, with D perhaps assigned TRBD1 or TRBD2 (5 bases each). The CDR3 covers 16 residues. Germline V gene lookup returns CDR1 MDHEN and CDR2 SYDVKM. Trimming stripped 4 bases from V and 6 bases from J, with 19 bases between. The CDR3: CASSSPGSQGTNEQFF. CDR3 coding DNA: TGTGCCAGCAGTTCACCAGGGAGTCAAGGGACCAATGAGCAGTTCTTC. The whole variable domain, filled in from reference TRBV28 and TRBJ2-1, reads DVKVTQSSRYLVKRTGEKVFLECVQDMDHENMFWYRQDPGLGLRLIYFSYDVKMKEKGDIPEGYSVSREKKERFSLILESASTNQTSMYLCASSSPGSQGTNEQFFGPGTRLTVL.

This clonotype was found a few times. This chain joins TRBV7-2 and TRBJ2-3; possibly TRBD1 for D (6 bases). The germline CDR1 and CDR2 sequences are SGHTA and FQGNSA. V was clipped by 0 bases and J by 13 bases, with 14 bases between them. The CDR3 totals 13 residues. DNA of the CDR3: TGTGCCAGCAGCTTAGCGGGTGAGGGGGACAAGTATTTT. Its translation: CASSLAGEGDKYF.

This clonotype was found many times. This rearrangement joins TRBV2 to TRBJ2-7; no clear D. The CDR3 has 12 residues. The germline V gene encodes CDR1 SNHLY and CDR2 FYNNEI. V gave up 4 bases and J gave up 0 bases, with 4 bases separating them. The CDR3 reads CASSVGSYEQYF. The CDR3, as DNA: TGTGCCAGCAGTGTTGGCTCCTACGAGCAGTACTTC.

The sample holds many counts of this clonotype. The chain employs TRBV7-2 and TRBJ1-2; the D is unclear. Trimming pared 5 bases from V and 0 bases from J, leaving 4 bases between. The CDR3 is made up of 12 amino acids. Germline V CDR1 and CDR2: SGHTA, FQGNSA. CDR3 coding DNA: TGTGCCAGCAGCCTTACTAACTATGGCTACACCTTC. Amino acids: CASSLTNYGYTF. Drawing the rest from reference TRBV7-2 and TRBJ1-2, the complete variable domain is GAGVSQSPSNKVTEKGKDVELRCDPISGHTALYWYRQSLGQGLEFLIYFQGNSAPDKSGLPSDRFSAERTGGSVSTLTIQRTQQEDSAVYLCASSLTNYGYTFGSGTRLTVV.

Of note for this clonotype: Sequence at one end of the junction differs from germline and may be a read error. This chain uses TRBV7-7 with TRBJ2-3; TRBD2 matches at 9 bases. Germline-derived CDR1 and CDR2 are SSHAT and FNYEAQ (reference sequence). The CDR3 is 15 amino acids. The CDR3 region is CASSLTSGNTDTQYF. CDR3 in DNA: TGTGCTAGCAGCCTGACTAGCGGAAACACAGATACGCAGTATTTT.

The V gene is TRBV28, the J gene TRBJ1-1; 7 bases are a match to TRBD1. Germline V CDR1 and CDR2: MDHEN, SYDVKM. After removal of 6 bases from V and 5 bases from J, the junction contained 3 bases not matched to a gene. The CDR3 runs to 12 residues. CDR3 sequence (DNA): TGTGCCAGCAGGGAACAGGGGACTGAAGCTTTCTTT. Translating it yields CASREQGTEAFF.

Ten or more counts support this clonotype. V is TRBV11-3 and J is TRBJ2-2; D uncertain. The CDR3 totals 14 residues. V was shortened by 5 bases and J by 4 bases, with 11 bases between the two germline ends. Germline CDR1 is SGHNT and CDR2 is YENEEA. The CDR3 bases are TGTGCCAGCAGCACGTCGAGTGGCACCGGGGAGCTGTTTTTT. Translating gives CASSTSSGTGELFF. Filled out from reference TRBV11-3 and TRBJ2-2, the complete variable domain reads EAGVVQSPRYKIIEKKQPVAFWCNPISGHNTLYWYLQNLGQGPELLIRYENEEAVDDSQLPKDRFSAERLKGVDSTLKIQPAELGDSAVYLCASSTSSGTGELFFGEGSRLTVL.

This clonotype came up many times. The chain joins TRBV7-2 to TRBJ2-3; 7 nucleotides match TRBD2. The germline V gene has CDR1 SGHTA and CDR2 FQGNSA. Losses at the gene ends were 1 base for V and 1 base for J; bases not matched to a gene: 2. CDR3 length: 15 amino acids. DNA for the CDR3: TGTGCCAGCAGCTTAGATGCGGGAGGCACAGATACGCAGTATTTT. Its protein product is CASSLDAGGTDTQYF.

The genes are TRBV6-2 or TRBV6-3 and TRBJ2-1; D could derive from TRBD1 or TRBD2 (5 bases each). Per germline, CDR1 MNHEY and CDR2 SVGEGT. V was clipped by 5 bases and J by 6 bases, with 17 bases between them. This CDR3 has 15 amino acids. CDR3 in amino acids: CASSGTGTEVNEQFF. The CDR3, as DNA: TGTGCCAGCAGTGGAACCGGGACCGAAGTCAATGAGCAGTTCTTC.

This clonotype was observed a handful of times. This rearrangement joins TRBV29-1 to TRBJ2-2; no reliable D call. V was shortened by 1 base and J by 7 bases, with 7 bases between the two germline ends. The V gene's germline CDR1 is SQVTM and CDR2 ANQGSEA. The CDR3 is made up of 12 amino acids. The CDR3 reads CSVEVFVGELFF. As DNA, the CDR3 is TGCAGCGTTGAAGTGTTCGTCGGGGAGCTGTTTTTT.

There are many counts of this clonotype. The chain has TRBV20-1 and TRBJ2-7; D gene ambiguous. The CDR3 consists of 13 residues. The germline CDR1 and CDR2 sequences are DFQATT and SNEGSKA (reference sequence). The V end lost 6 bases, the J end lost 3 bases, and 15 bases lay between the germline ends. CDR3 nucleotide sequence: TGCAGTGCAAAAAAAAGGAACTACTACGAGCAGTACTTC. Residues: CSAKKRNYYEQYF.

The sample holds a few counts of this clonotype. This sequence joins TRBV10-2 and TRBJ1-5; 9 bases map to TRBD1. The V gene's germline CDR1 is WSHSY and CDR2 SAAADI. The CDR3 is made up of 15 amino acids. V shed 2 bases and J 6 bases; nucleotides not matched to a gene: 5. The CDR3: CASSEEDRGIQPQHF. The CDR3 DNA sequence: TGCGCCAGCAGTGAGGAGGACAGGGGAATTCAGCCCCAGCATTTT.